The rows below give T cell receptor beta chains drawn from one sample of a study of T-cell reconstitution after alpha-beta-depleted transplantation in children. Each CDR3 protein gets one entry after TCRdb re-called the PCR reads with MiXCR. This table holds roughly 120,000 distinct CDR3 sequences, around 23% found once. Sequencing used PBMCs, mostly from graft donor cells, obtained 180 days after TCRalphabeta/CD19-depleted stem cell transplant. All receptors derive from a male patient aged 2 to 9 who had a stem cell transplant for chronic granulomatous disease, so the T cells may come from the graft donor. Each CDR3 is given with its conserved first and last residue. D genes are given only for firm matches. Clone size is not always given. Where it is, it says once, few, many or a class for expanded clones.

clone_size | j_call | d_call | v_call | cdr3_aa | cdr3_nt
few | TRBJ2-7 | . | TRBV28 | CASSAPAGGTYEQYF | TGTGCCAGCAGTGCCCCCGCGGGTGGAACCTACGAGCAGTACTTC
few | TRBJ2-7 | . | TRBV12-3/TRBV12-4 | CASSGPVGYGTYEQYF | TGTGCCAGCAGTGGACCCGTGGGCTATGGAACCTACGAGCAGTACTTC
many | TRBJ2-7 | TRBD1 | TRBV29-1 | CSAGQGETYEQYF | TGCAGCGCTGGACAGGGAGAAACCTACGAGCAGTACTTC
many | TRBJ2-5 | . | TRBV27 | CASSLDRGETQYF | TGTGCCAGCAGTTTAGATCGGGGAGAGACCCAGTACTTC
many | TRBJ2-1 | TRBD2 | TRBV11-2 | CASSSPGGSSYNEQFF | TGTGCCAGCAGCTCCCCGGGCGGGAGTTCCTACAATGAGCAGTTCTTC
. | TRBJ1-2 | . | TRBV4-1 | CASSQDRQEGRYYGYTF | TGCGCCAGCAGCCAAGATCGACAGGAGGGGAGGTACTATGGCTACACCTTC
many | TRBJ2-7 | . | TRBV12-3/TRBV12-4 | CASRKAVYEQYF | TGTGCCAGCAGAAAGGCAGTCTACGAGCAGTACTTC
few | TRBJ2-1 | TRBD2 | TRBV11-2 | CASSLGLAGGPVGNEQFF | TGTGCCAGCAGCTTAGGTCTAGCGGGGGGGCCGGTGGGGAATGAGCAGTTCTTC
. | TRBJ1-1 | . | TRBV18 | CASSPKTNTEAFF | TGTGCCAGCTCCCCCAAAACCAACACTGAAGCTTTCTTT
many | TRBJ2-7 | TRBD2 | TRBV28 | CASSTLENTSGSFAYEQYF | TGTGCCAGCAGTACATTAGAGAACACTAGCGGGAGTTTCGCCTACGAGCAGTACTTC
. | TRBJ2-3 | TRBD2 | TRBV10-3 | CSSGIAGGSSTDTQYF | TGTTCCTCGGGGATAGCGGGGGGCTCTAGCACAGATACGCAGTATTTT
few | TRBJ1-1 | . | TRBV10-3 | CAIRGGVSTEAFF | TGTGCCATCAGGGGGGGGGTAAGCACTGAAGCTTTCTTT
few | TRBJ2-1 | TRBD2 | TRBV9 | CASSPGGLSYNEQFF | TGTGCCAGCAGCCCGGGGGGGCTCTCCTACAATGAGCAGTTCTTC
many | TRBJ2-2 | TRBD1 | TRBV4-2 | CASSQDRQGEIGELFF | TGTGCCAGCAGCCAAGATCGACAGGGGGAAATCGGGGAGCTGTTTTTT
. | TRBJ2-3 | . | TRBV5-1 | CASSFVPTDTQYF | TGCGCCAGCAGCTTTGTCCCCACAGATACGCAGTATTTT
many | TRBJ2-7 | TRBD1 | TRBV29-1 | CSVGDRTYEQYF | TGCAGCGTTGGGGACAGAACCTACGAGCAGTACTTC
. | TRBJ2-2 | TRBD1 | TRBV5-1 | CASSPGQGIDTGELFF | TGCGCCAGCAGTCCAGGACAGGGGATTGACACCGGGGAGCTGTTTTTT